These 25 T cell receptor beta chains were all obtained from the same sample, sequenced in a study of control samples from healthy donors and cancer patients. The data were produced by immunoSEQ multiplex PCR, yet TCRdb's version contains in-frame clones alone and is incomplete. The table includes some 120,000 clones, roughly 91% detected once. The sequenced material came from blood. The receptors were sampled from a man in his forties in good health.

The chain has TRBV6-2 or TRBV6-3 and TRBJ2-7; 13 nucleotides line up with TRBD2. From germline, CDR1 is MNHEY and CDR2 SVGEGT. The V gene end was trimmed by 5 bases and the J gene end by 5 bases; junction bases not matched to a gene: 15. CDR3 length: 18 amino acids. CDR3 bases: TGTGCCAGCAGTCGCTCGACTAGCGGGGGGTCCCGTTTCAACGAGCAGTACTTC. Amino acids: CASSRSTSGGSRFNEQYF.

The gene calls are TRBV5-5 and TRBJ1-6, with D possibly matching TRBD1 (5 bases). There are 13 residues in the CDR3. Germline V gives CDR1 SGHKS, CDR2 YYEKEE (reference sequence). V lost 7 bases, J lost 3 bases, and 8 bases lay in between. This CDR3 reads CASSDIYNSPLHF. CDR3 bases: TGTGCCAGCTCGGACATCTATAATTCACCCCTCCACTTT.

V is TRBV6-5 and J is TRBJ2-3; D remains unclear. The V and J ends lost 6 bases and 0 bases respectively, with 10 bases between them. CDR3 length equals 14 residues. The germline V gene encodes CDR1 MNHEY and CDR2 SVGAGI. CDR3 coding DNA: TGTGCCAGCAGATGGACGGAGAGCACAGATACGCAGTATTTT. It yields the protein CASRWTESTDTQYF.

The chain couples TRBV25-1 to TRBJ2-3; TRBD2 might be the D (5 bases). The germline gives CDR1 MGHDK, CDR2 SYGVNS. The CDR3 consists of 15 residues. V was cut by 5 bases and J by 4 bases, with 16 bases left in between. The CDR3 DNA follows: TGTGCCAGCAGTACTACCCGGGATGGGGCAGATACGCAGTATTTT. Translated: CASSTTRDGADTQYF.

The V call is TRBV11-3, the J call TRBJ2-5, with TRBD2 matching over 12 bases. After removal of 5 bases from V and 4 bases from J, the junction contained 8 bases not matched to a gene. From germline, CDR1 is SGHNT and CDR2 YENEEA. This CDR3 has 16 residues. The CDR3: CASSPPLAGGVETQYF. CDR3 in DNA: TGTGCCAGCAGCCCCCCACTAGCGGGGGGTGTAGAGACCCAGTACTTC.

This clone has just a few counts. The chain couples TRBV15 to TRBJ1-5; D is unclear. The CDR3 has 15 amino acids. V was trimmed by 5 bases and J by 5 bases, leaving 16 bases between them. Germline CDR1 is LNHNV and CDR2 is YYDKDF (reference sequence). The CDR3 nucleotides are TGTGCCACCAGCCCCCAGGTTTTTCGGGATCAGCCCCAGCATTTT. Residues: CATSPQVFRDQPQHF.

This clone was observed a few times. The chain employs TRBV5-1 and TRBJ1-2; 9 bases match TRBD1. The germline CDR1 and CDR2 sequences are SGHRS and YFSETQ. The V and J ends lost 0 bases and 7 bases, in that order; junction bases with no gene match: 10. This CDR3 contains 16 residues. The CDR3 loop reads CASSLDPGQGSAGYTF. In DNA, the CDR3 is TGCGCCAGCAGCTTGGACCCGGGACAGGGATCCGCTGGCTACACCTTC.

This rearrangement joins TRBV24-1 to TRBJ1-5; D is undetermined. Germline V lookup: CDR1 KGHDR, CDR2 SFDVKD. V was cut by 0 bases and J by 3 bases, with 5 bases left in between. The CDR3 has 14 residues. CDR3 DNA: TGTGCCACCAGTGATTTGGGAACCAATCAGCCCCAGCATTTT. It encodes CATSDLGTNQPQHF.

This sequence joins TRBV6-2 or TRBV6-3 and TRBJ2-7; a possible D gene is TRBD1 (5 bases). There are 13 residues in the CDR3. Trimming shortened V by 2 bases and J by 2 bases, and 7 bases separated the two germline ends. Germline V CDR1 and CDR2: MNHEY, SVGEGT. CDR3 sequence reads: CASSYAGTYEQYF. CDR3 nucleotides: TGTGCCAGCAGTTACGCAGGGACCTACGAGCAGTACTTC.

This rearrangement joins TRBV12-5 to TRBJ1-4, with 8 bases that match TRBD1. The CDR3 has 16 amino acids. V was clipped by 0 bases and J by 7 bases; unmatched bases: 7. In germline, CDR1 is LGHNT, CDR2 FRNRAP. CDR3 in amino acids: CASGLVLTGVVEKLFF. The CDR3 nucleotides read TGTGCTAGTGGTTTGGTACTGACAGGGGTTGTTGAAAAACTGTTTTTT.

V is TRBV6-2 or TRBV6-3 and J is TRBJ1-1; D call uncertain. V was pared by 2 bases and J by 3 bases, with 10 bases between. Germline lookup yields CDR1 MNHEY and CDR2 SVGEGT. The CDR3 has 14 amino acids. CDR3 sequence reads: CASSYQVGYTEAFF. The CDR3 DNA follows: TGTGCCAGCAGTTACCAGGTGGGGTACACTGAAGCTTTCTTT.

This clone was seen only a few times. The chain joins TRBV4-1 to TRBJ1-2, with a tentative D call TRBD1 (5 bases). The CDR3 has 13 residues. Germline V gene data show CDR1 as MGHRA and CDR2 as YSYEKL. V was trimmed by 4 bases and J by 6 bases, leaving 12 bases between them. The CDR3 reads CASSPRRGDGYTF. CDR3 sequence (DNA): TGCGCCAGCAGCCCGCGGAGGGGCGATGGCTACACCTTC.

This clone was detected only once. The chain links TRBV4-3 to TRBJ1-2; perhaps TRBD1 as D (5 bases). V was clipped by 0 bases and J by 3 bases, with 20 bases between them. This CDR3 is 18 amino acids long. Germline V gene data show CDR1 as LGHNA and CDR2 as YSLEER. The CDR3 nucleotides are TGCGCCAGCAGCCAAGACTCGTTTATTCTTCGGGGGGACTATGGCTACACCTTC. It encodes CASSQDSFILRGDYGYTF.

The V call is TRBV24-1, the J call TRBJ1-4; D possibly corresponds to TRBD1 (6 bases). The CDR3 has 18 amino acids. V was clipped by 4 bases and J by 2 bases, with 19 bases between them. Germline V CDR1 and CDR2: KGHDR, SFDVKD. As DNA, the CDR3 is TGTGCCACCAGTGAGTCCTTAACAGGGTTTCGGACTAATGAAAAACTGTTTTTT. It is translated as CATSESLTGFRTNEKLFF.

The genes are TRBV10-3 and TRBJ1-1, with D uncertain. V was cut by 8 bases and J by 2 bases, with 12 bases left in between. The length of the CDR3 is 13 residues. Germline-derived CDR1 and CDR2 are ENHRY and SYGVKD. This chain's CDR3 is CAISPSPNTEAFF. The CDR3 bases are TGTGCCATCTCTCCCTCCCCAAACACTGAAGCTTTCTTT.

In regard to this clone: Other DNA sequences in the same sample also yield this CDR3. This sequence joins TRBV9 and TRBJ1-1; D is unresolved. Germline loops: CDR1 SGDLS, CDR2 YYNGEE. V was cut by 0 bases and J by 1 base, with 7 bases left in between. This CDR3 is 14 amino acids long. The CDR3 DNA reads TGTGCCAGCAGCGTAGTAGCGGGGAACACTGAAGCTTTCTTT. Amino acids: CASSVVAGNTEAFF.

This chain joins TRBV10-2 and TRBJ2-5; unclear D gene. Germline CDR1 reads WSHSY; CDR2 reads SAAADI. The ends were cut back, 7 bases at V and 5 bases at J, with 8 bases in the middle. The CDR3 spans 11 residues. DNA for the CDR3: TGCGCCAGCAATTCTCGGGAGACCCAGTACTTC. Translating gives CASNSRETQYF.

The chain recombines TRBV6-2 or TRBV6-3 with TRBJ2-3; perhaps D is TRBD1 or TRBD2 (6 bases each). The CDR3 covers 16 residues. Germline assignment: CDR1 MNHEY and CDR2 SVGEGT. The germline V and J ends were trimmed by 2 bases and 1 base, with 13 bases remaining between them. CDR3 DNA: TGTGCCAGCAGTTACCTAAGGGGGGCCGGCACAGATACGCAGTATTTT. Amino acid sequence: CASSYLRGAGTDTQYF.

This clone was seen a single time. The rearrangement uses TRBV24-1 and TRBJ1-1; perhaps TRBD1 as D (5 bases). Trimming pared 4 bases from V and 5 bases from J, leaving 13 bases between. The CDR3 runs 14 residues. Germline CDR1 is KGHDR and CDR2 is SFDVKD. CDR3 sequence: CATSEDIEGTEAFF. The CDR3 region has the DNA TGTGCCACCAGTGAGGACATCGAAGGGACTGAAGCTTTCTTT.

The J gene is TRBJ1-6, the V gene TRBV9, with TRBD1 as a possible D gene (5 bases). Between the trimmed V and J ends, which lost 0 bases and 0 bases, there was a span of 10 bases. This CDR3 is 17 amino acids long. In germline, CDR1 is SGDLS, CDR2 YYNGEE. The CDR3 DNA reads TGTGCCAGCAGCGTAGGGGCAGGGAGCTCCTATAATTCACCCCTCCACTTT. It translates to CASSVGAGSSYNSPLHF. The full variable domain, completed using reference TRBV9 and TRBJ1-6, is DSGVTQTPKHLITATGQRVTLRCSPRSGDLSVYWYQQSLDQGLQFLIQYYNGEERAKGNILERFSAQQFPDLHSELNLSSLELGDSALYFCASSVGAGSSYNSPLHFGNGTRLTVT.

The chain joins TRBV7-3 to TRBJ1-3, with D possibly being TRBD1 (6 bases). Deletions cut 8 bases from V and 3 bases from J, with 11 bases between. Germline-derived CDR1 and CDR2 are SGHTA and FQGTGA. The CDR3 runs to 13 residues. CDR3 sequence reads: CASGTGFGNTIYF. The CDR3 nucleotides are TGTGCCAGCGGCACAGGGTTTGGAAACACCATATATTTT.

This chain uses TRBV5-5 with TRBJ2-4; the match to TRBD1 covers 9 bases. CDR3 length: 17 residues. V shed 2 bases and J 1 base; nucleotides not matched to a gene: 7. The germline CDR1 and CDR2 sequences are SGHKS and YYEKEE (reference sequence). CDR3 loop: CASSFATGGSAKNIQYF. The DNA of the CDR3 is TGTGCCAGCAGCTTCGCGACAGGGGGGTCCGCCAAAAACATTCAGTACTTC.

The chain carries TRBV5-4 and TRBJ1-1; TRBD1 matches at 7 bases. This CDR3 contains 13 residues. Germline V gene data show CDR1 as SGHNT and CDR2 as YYREEE (reference sequence). J was trimmed by 10 bases and V by 0 bases; bases with no gene match: 6. This CDR3 is CASSLGQGLGAFF. Here the CDR3 DNA reads TGTGCCAGCAGCTTGGGACAGGGTTTAGGAGCTTTCTTT.

The genes are TRBV7-2 and TRBJ2-7; a possible D gene is TRBD1 (5 bases). Germline V gene lookup returns CDR1 SGHTA and CDR2 FQGNSA. This CDR3 contains 14 residues. V shed 5 bases and J shed 5 bases, with 16 bases lying between them. The CDR3, as DNA: TGTGCCAGCAGCCTCAAGACTTGGGGCCACGAGCAGTACTTC. It is translated as CASSLKTWGHEQYF.

J is TRBJ2-3 and V is TRBV7-8; D is perhaps TRBD2 (6 bases). Between the trimmed V and J ends, which lost 1 base and 6 bases, there was a span of 17 bases. The CDR3 totals 16 residues. Germline values: CDR1 SGHVS, CDR2 FQNEAQ. For the CDR3, the DNA is TGTGCCAGCAGCTTAGGCCCCGCCGCCGCGGGGGATACGCAGTATTTT. It codes for CASSLGPAAAGDTQYF.